The rows below give T cell receptor beta chains drawn from one sample of a study of tumor T cells in aggressive B-cell lymphoma. Repertoires were generated with immunoSEQ multiplex PCR, while TCRdb's copy carries only in-frame clones and drops some. Of under 6,500 clones in the sample, 85% to 95% are singletons; the top ten hold 3.8%. Sequencing was performed on tumor tissue. The receptors here all came from an adult with diffuse large B cell lymphoma. Both conserved end residues are part of each CDR3. D genes are given only for firm matches. Clone size, where shown, is once, few, many, or a class for clones that have expanded.

v_call	j_call	d_call	clone_size	cdr3_aa	cdr3_nt
TRBV7-2	TRBJ2-3	.	.	CASSLEGADTQYF	TGTGCCAGCAGCTTAGAAGGGGCAGATACGCAGTATTTT
TRBV7-2	TRBJ2-7	TRBD2	.	CASSRSRTSGRALYEQYF	TGTGCCAGCAGCCGAAGCAGGACTAGCGGGAGGGCCCTCTACGAGCAGTACTTC
TRBV25-1	TRBJ1-1	.	.	CASSQPSGNPEAFF	TGTGCCAGCAGTCAACCCTCAGGGAACCCTGAAGCTTTCTTT
TRBV28	TRBJ1-1	.	.	CASILPSEGIEAFF	TGTGCCAGCATCCTCCCTTCCGAGGGCATTGAAGCTTTCTTT
TRBV10-1	TRBJ1-2	.	.	CASSETPGREANYGYTF	TGCGCCAGCAGTGAGACTCCCGGCAGGGAAGCGAACTATGGCTACACCTTC
TRBV5-8	TRBJ2-4	TRBD2	once	CASSRPGTSGGGNIQYF	TGTGCCAGCAGCCGACCCGGGACTAGCGGGGGGGGAAACATTCAGTACTTC
TRBV19	TRBJ1-5	.	.	CASSWADSNQPQHF	TGTGCCAGTAGCTGGGCAGATAGCAATCAGCCCCAGCATTTT
TRBV25-1	TRBJ2-2	.	.	CASSELSNTGELFF	TGTGCCAGCAGTGAATTATCGAACACCGGGGAGCTGTTTTTT
TRBV5-1	TRBJ2-5	TRBD2	.	CASSLEASGALQETQYF	TGCGCCAGCAGCTTGGAGGCTAGCGGGGCACTTCAAGAGACCCAGTACTTC
TRBV9	TRBJ1-5	.	.	CASSSTQYSNQPQHF	TGTGCCAGCAGCTCTACCCAATATAGCAATCAGCCCCAGCATTTT
TRBV4-2	TRBJ2-7	TRBD2	.	CASSQGSSGISYEQYF	TGTGCCAGCAGCCAAGGTTCTAGCGGGATCTCCTACGAGCAGTACTTC
TRBV10-3	TRBJ1-1	TRBD1	.	CAIRTGMRGYSEAFF	TGTGCCATCAGGACAGGGATGCGAGGATATAGTGAAGCTTTCTTT
TRBV18	TRBJ2-7	.	.	CASSPGQSYEQYF	TGTGCCAGCTCACCAGGACAGTCCTACGAGCAGTACTTC
TRBV2	TRBJ2-3	TRBD1	.	CASSERTGATSTDTQYF	TGTGCCAGCAGTGAAAGGACAGGGGCGACAAGCACAGATACGCAGTATTTT
TRBV2	TRBJ2-3	.	.	CASSEGRLAWADTQYF	TGTGCCAGCAGTGAAGGAAGGCTAGCGTGGGCAGATACGCAGTATTTT
TRBV27	TRBJ1-2	.	.	CASRGQPNYGYTF	TGTGCCAGCAGAGGACAGCCTAACTATGGCTACACCTTC
TRBV13	TRBJ2-5	TRBD2	.	CASSLGGNTRLAVETQYF	TGTGCCAGCAGCTTAGGAGGAAATACTCGACTAGCAGTGGAGACCCAGTACTTC
TRBV7-3	TRBJ2-1	.	once	CASSSGGPGYNEQFF	TGTGCCAGCAGCTCCGGGGGGCCGGGGTACAATGAGCAGTTCTTC
TRBV13	TRBJ2-7	TRBD2	.	CASSSQRGGSEQYF	TGTGCCAGCAGCTCTCAGCGGGGGGGCAGCGAACAGTACTTC
TRBV7-9	TRBJ2-6	TRBD2	.	CASHGGGTGANVLTF	TGTGCCAGCCATGGGGGGGGGACTGGGGCCAACGTCCTGACTTTC
TRBV29-1	TRBJ2-2	TRBD1	once	CSALLGWDRVGANTGELFF	TGCAGCGCCCTGTTGGGATGGGACAGGGTGGGGGCGAACACCGGGGAGCTGTTTTTT
TRBV30	TRBJ2-2	.	.	CAWSVPGDNTGELFF	TGTGCCTGGAGTGTACCGGGAGACAACACCGGGGAGCTGTTTTTT
TRBV7-9	TRBJ2-7	.	.	CASSLGPEQYF	TGTGCCAGCAGCTTGGGCCCCGAGCAGTACTTC
TRBV5-6	TRBJ1-5	.	once	CASSLGRGQPQHF	TGTGCCAGCAGCTTGGGGCGGGGCCAGCCCCAGCATTTT
TRBV7-2	TRBJ2-7	TRBD1	.	CASSPTGGNLYEQYF	TGTGCCAGCAGCCCGACAGGGGGCAATCTCTACGAGCAGTACTTC
TRBV11-3	TRBJ2-7	TRBD2	.	CASSARASGGEHEQYF	TGTGCCAGCAGCGCGCGTGCTAGCGGGGGGGAGCACGAGCAGTACTTC
TRBV6-4	TRBJ1-1	.	.	CASRHSGQNTEAFF	TGTGCCAGCAGACATTCTGGACAGAACACTGAAGCTTTCTTT
TRBV7-3	TRBJ1-1	.	.	CASSDGTEAFF	TGTGCCAGCAGCGACGGGACAGAAGCTTTCTTT
TRBV15	TRBJ2-7	TRBD2	once	CATSRTSGRGYEQYF	TGTGCCACCAGCAGGACTAGCGGGAGGGGATACGAGCAGTACTTC
TRBV25-1	TRBJ2-3	TRBD2	.	CASSDGAGGPQSTDTQYF	TGTGCCAGCAGTGACGGAGCGGGGGGACCTCAGAGCACAGATACGCAGTATTTT
TRBV7-3	TRBJ1-2	TRBD1	.	CASSATKGADGYTF	TGTGCCAGCAGCGCAACCAAGGGGGCTGATGGCTACACCTTC
TRBV5-1	TRBJ2-2	.	.	CASSLLDKANTGELFF	TGCGCCAGCAGCTTATTGGACAAAGCGAACACCGGGGAGCTGTTTTTT
TRBV14	TRBJ2-7	TRBD1	.	CASSQRRLGQGAYEQYF	TGTGCCAGCAGCCAAAGGAGGTTAGGTCAGGGGGCCTACGAGCAGTACTTC
TRBV7-2	TRBJ1-5	.	.	CASSARGGQPQHF	TGTGCCAGCAGCGCCCGGGGGGGGCAGCCCCAGCATTTT
TRBV14	TRBJ2-5	.	.	CASSQLAVGSQETQYF	TGTGCCAGCAGCCAGCTCGCGGTTGGCTCACAAGAGACCCAGTACTTC
TRBV9	TRBJ2-3	TRBD2	once	CASTGGSPTDTQYF	TGTGCCAGCACCGGGGGGTCCCCCACAGATACGCAGTATTTT
TRBV29-1	TRBJ1-1	.	.	CSVPSSAWNTEAFF	TGCAGCGTACCATCATCCGCGTGGAACACTGAAGCTTTCTTT
TRBV4-2	TRBJ1-4	TRBD1	.	CASSQEYRGGGSATNEKLFF	TGTGCCAGCAGCCAAGAGTACAGGGGCGGAGGATCAGCAACTAATGAAAAACTGTTTTTT
TRBV11-3	TRBJ1-6	.	.	CASGGGKSYNSPLHF	TGTGCCAGCGGTGGAGGGAAGTCCTATAATTCACCCCTCCACTTT
TRBV9	TRBJ1-1	.	.	CASSGAGVGSTEAFF	TGTGCCAGCAGCGGGGCAGGGGTGGGGTCCACTGAAGCTTTCTTT
TRBV6-4	TRBJ2-1	.	once	CASSDQGLRGEQFF	TGTGCCAGCAGTGACCAGGGGCTCAGGGGTGAGCAGTTCTTC
TRBV4-2	TRBJ2-7	TRBD2	.	CASSQAGASGRLLYEQYF	TGTGCCAGCAGCCAAGCGGGGGCTAGCGGGCGCCTCTTATACGAGCAGTACTTC
TRBV7-9	TRBJ1-6	.	.	CASSLAGRGNSPLHF	TGTGCCAGCAGCTTAGCGGGCAGGGGAAACTCACCCCTCCACTTT
TRBV7-9	TRBJ2-7	TRBD2	.	CASSPRGGTYEQYF	TGTGCCAGCAGCCCCCGGGGGGGGACCTACGAGCAGTACTTC
TRBV9	TRBJ1-1	.	.	CASSPNTEAFF	TGTGCCAGCAGCCCTAACACTGAAGCTTTCTTT
TRBV5-1	TRBJ2-3	TRBD1	.	CASSSKAGQGRYF	TGCGCCAGCAGTTCGAAAGCGGGACAGGGGAGGTATTTT
TRBV4-1	TRBJ2-1	.	.	CASSERDKPYNEQFF	TGCGCCAGCAGCGAACGGGACAAGCCCTACAATGAGCAGTTCTTC
TRBV5-6	TRBJ2-7	.	few	CASSLAAGYEQYF	TGTGCCAGCAGCTTGGCCGCAGGCTACGAGCAGTACTTC
TRBV5-1	TRBJ1-6	TRBD1	.	CASSLVGQGDSPLHF	TGCGCCAGCAGCTTGGTCGGACAGGGGGATTCACCCCTCCACTTT
TRBV29-1	TRBJ2-7	TRBD2	few	CSTASGSSEQYF	TGCAGCACCGCCAGCGGGAGCTCCGAGCAGTACTTC
TRBV28	TRBJ1-1	TRBD1	.	CASSLSGQVAFF	TGTGCCAGCAGTTTATCCGGACAGGTAGCTTTCTTT
TRBV18	TRBJ2-1	TRBD1	.	CASSPPGTGGVGNEQFF	TGTGCCAGCTCACCACCTGGGACAGGGGGCGTGGGCAATGAGCAATTCTTC
TRBV21-1	TRBJ2-5	.	.	CASSKVVLQETQYF	TGTGCCAGCAGCAAGGTAGTTCTCCAAGAGACCCAGTACTTC
TRBV9	TRBJ2-7	TRBD2	.	CASSVEAGAGEQYF	TGTGCCAGCAGCGTAGAAGCGGGAGCCGGGGAGCAGTACTTC
TRBV9	TRBJ2-7	.	.	CASSAGQKPYEQYF	TGTGCCAGCAGCGCCGGACAGAAGCCCTACGAGCAGTACTTC
TRBV10-3	TRBJ2-1	TRBD2	.	CAGSGGAWSNEQFF	TGTGCCGGTAGCGGGGGAGCTTGGAGCAATGAGCAGTTCTTC
TRBV19	TRBJ1-1	TRBD1	.	CASRGTGAGRTEAFF	TGTGCCAGTAGAGGGACAGGGGCAGGGAGAACTGAAGCTTTCTTT